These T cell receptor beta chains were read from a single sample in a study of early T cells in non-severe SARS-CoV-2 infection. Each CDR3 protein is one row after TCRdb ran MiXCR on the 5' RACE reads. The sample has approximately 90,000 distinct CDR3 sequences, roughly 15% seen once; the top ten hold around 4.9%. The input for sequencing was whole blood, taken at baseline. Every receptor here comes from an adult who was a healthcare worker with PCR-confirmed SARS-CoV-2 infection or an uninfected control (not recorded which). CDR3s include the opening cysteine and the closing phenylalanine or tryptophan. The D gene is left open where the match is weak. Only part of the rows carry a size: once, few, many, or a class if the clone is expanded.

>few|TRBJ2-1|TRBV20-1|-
TGCAGTGGTTGGGGTAACGAGCAGTTCTTC
CSGWGNEQFF
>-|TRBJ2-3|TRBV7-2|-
TGTGCCAGCAGCTTAGACCACACAGATACGCAGTATTTT
CASSLDHTDTQYF
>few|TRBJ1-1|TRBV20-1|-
TGCAGTGCTAGTGGCAGGAATATGGGAGAAGCTTTCTTT
CSASGRNMGEAFF
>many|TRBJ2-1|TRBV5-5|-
TGTGCCAGCAGCCCCCCAGGTAATGAGCAGTTCTTC
CASSPPGNEQFF
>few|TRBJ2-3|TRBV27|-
TGTGCCAGCAGTTTAGCAGCGGCCACAGATACGCAGTATTTT
CASSLAAATDTQYF
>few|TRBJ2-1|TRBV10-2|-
TGCGCCAGCCTCCAGGCAAACAATGAGCAGTTCTTC
CASLQANNEQFF
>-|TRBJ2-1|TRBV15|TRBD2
TGTGCCACCAGCAGAGATTTGGGAGTAGCGGGAGCCCACGATGAGCAGTTCTTC
CATSRDLGVAGAHDEQFF
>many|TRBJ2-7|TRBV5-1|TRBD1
TGCGCCAGCCGCCCGGGACAGGGGGTCCTCTACGAGCAGTACTTC
CASRPGQGVLYEQYF
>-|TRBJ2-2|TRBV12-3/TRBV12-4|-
TGTGCCAGCAGTCCCCAATGGGACGGGGAGCTGTTTTTT
CASSPQWDGELFF
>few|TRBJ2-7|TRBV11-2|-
TGTGCCAGCAGCCACCCGAGGCGTGGCTACGAGCAGTACTTC
CASSHPRRGYEQYF
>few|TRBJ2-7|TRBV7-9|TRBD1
TGTGCCAGCAGCTGGACACAGGGGGCGGTTCAGTACGAGCAGTACTTC
CASSWTQGAVQYEQYF
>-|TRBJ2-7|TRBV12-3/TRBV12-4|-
TGTGCCAGCAGTTTGGAGGGCCGAGTTACCTACGAGCAGTACTTC
CASSLEGRVTYEQYF
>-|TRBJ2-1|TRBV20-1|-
TGCAGTACCCCCAGGGCAAATTTCTACAATGAGCAGTTCTTC
CSTPRANFYNEQFF
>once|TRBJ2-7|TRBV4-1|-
TGCGCCAGCAGCGACAGTCAGGGGCCATCCTACGAGCAGTACTTC
CASSDSQGPSYEQYF
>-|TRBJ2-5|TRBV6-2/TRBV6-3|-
TGTGCCAGCACGGGTTCAGAGACCCAGTACTTC
CASTGSETQYF
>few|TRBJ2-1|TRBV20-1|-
TGCAGTGCTTGGAAGACAGCCTCGGGGAATGAGCAGTTCTTC
CSAWKTASGNEQFF
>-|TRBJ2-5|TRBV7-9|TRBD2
TGTGCCAGCAGCTCCCCGACTAGCGGGAAGTACCAAGAGACCCAGTACTTC
CASSSPTSGKYQETQYF
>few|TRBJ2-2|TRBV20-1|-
TGCAGTGCTCACCGGGGGCCCGGGGAGCTGTTTTTT
CSAHRGPGELFF
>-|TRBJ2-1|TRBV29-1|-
TGCAGCGTTGAAGATACGGCGTCGCGCAATGAGCAGTTCTTC
CSVEDTASRNEQFF
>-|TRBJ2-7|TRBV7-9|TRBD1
TGTGCCAGCGGAGAGTGGACAGGGTCGAGCGAGCAGTACTTC
CASGEWTGSSEQYF